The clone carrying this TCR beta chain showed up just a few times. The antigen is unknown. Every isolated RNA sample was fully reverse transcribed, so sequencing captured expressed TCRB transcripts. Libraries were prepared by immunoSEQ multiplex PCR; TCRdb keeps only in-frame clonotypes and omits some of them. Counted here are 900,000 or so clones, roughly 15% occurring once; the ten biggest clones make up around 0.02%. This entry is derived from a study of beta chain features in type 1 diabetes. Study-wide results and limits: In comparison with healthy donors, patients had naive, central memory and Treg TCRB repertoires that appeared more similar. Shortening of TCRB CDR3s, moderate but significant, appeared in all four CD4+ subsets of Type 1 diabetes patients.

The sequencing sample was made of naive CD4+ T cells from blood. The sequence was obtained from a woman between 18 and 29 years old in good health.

The CDR3 loop reads CASSLTGGVTEAFF. CDR3 DNA sequence: TGTGCCAGCTCACTGACAGGGGGGGTCACTGAAGCTTTCTTT. V is TRBV18 and J is TRBJ1-1; 9 bases fit TRBD1. V was pared by 4 bases and J by 4 bases, with 4 bases of the junction left unmatched. Germline V CDR1 and CDR2: KGHSH, LQKENI. This CDR3 contains 14 residues.